The sequence of this T cell receptor (beta chain) was determined in a study of identical twins. Study-wide results and caveats: Invariant populations such as MAIT and iNKT cells could partly muddle zero-insertion analyses.

This clonotype showed up many times. Its specificity is unknown. MiXCR, run by TCRdb on the 5' RACE reads, gives a single entry per CDR3 protein. The table includes 140,000 to 150,000 distinct CDR3 sequences, roughly 3.5% detected once. V shed 5 bases, J shed 6 bases, and the junction held 12 bases outside the gene matches. This CDR3 comprises 15 residues. From germline, CDR1 is DFQATT and CDR2 SNEGSKA (reference sequence). This TCR derives from a man aged 18 to 29 in good health. Sequenced material: memory T cells sorted from blood. The gene calls are TRBV20-1 and TRBJ2-1; 8 positions agree with TRBD1. The DNA of the CDR3 is TGCAGTGCTCCCAAAGTCAGGGGGCTGGGCAATGAGCAGTTCTTC. It translates to CSAPKVRGLGNEQFF.